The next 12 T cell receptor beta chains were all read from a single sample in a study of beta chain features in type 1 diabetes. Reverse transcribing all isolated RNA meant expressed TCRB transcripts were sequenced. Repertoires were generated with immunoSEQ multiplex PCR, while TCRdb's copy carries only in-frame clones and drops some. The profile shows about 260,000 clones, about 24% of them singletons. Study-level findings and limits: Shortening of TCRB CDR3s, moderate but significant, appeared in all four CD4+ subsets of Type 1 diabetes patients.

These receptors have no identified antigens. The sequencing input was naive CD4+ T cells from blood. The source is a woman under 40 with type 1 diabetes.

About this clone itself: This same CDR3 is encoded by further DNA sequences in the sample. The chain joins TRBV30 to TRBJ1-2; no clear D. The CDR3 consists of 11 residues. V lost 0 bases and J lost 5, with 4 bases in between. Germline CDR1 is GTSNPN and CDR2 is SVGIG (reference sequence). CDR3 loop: CAWSVQYGYTF. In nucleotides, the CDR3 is TGTGCCTGGAGTGTTCAGTATGGCTACACCTTC.

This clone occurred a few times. For the CDR3, the DNA is TGCGCCAGCAGCTTCGGGGGCAATCAGCCCCAGCATTTT. Translation gives CASSFGGNQPQHF. V usage is TRBV5-1 and J usage is TRBJ1-5; no firm D call. V was cut by 2 bases and J by 2 bases, with 5 bases left in between. The CDR3 sequence is 13 residues long. Germline V gene sequence: CDR1 SGHRS, CDR2 YFSETQ.

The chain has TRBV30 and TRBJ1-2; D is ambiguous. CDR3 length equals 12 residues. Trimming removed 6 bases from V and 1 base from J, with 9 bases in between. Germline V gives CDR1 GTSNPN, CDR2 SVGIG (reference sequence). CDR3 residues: CACRLLNYGYTF. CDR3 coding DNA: TGTGCCTGCCGTCTCCTTAACTATGGCTACACCTTC.

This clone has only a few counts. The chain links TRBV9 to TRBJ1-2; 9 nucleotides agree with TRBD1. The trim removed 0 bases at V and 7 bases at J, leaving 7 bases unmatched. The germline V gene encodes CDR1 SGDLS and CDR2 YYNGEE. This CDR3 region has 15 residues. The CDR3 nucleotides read TGTGCCAGCAGCGTAGAGGTGGGACAGGGCGGTGGCTACACCTTC. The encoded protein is CASSVEVGQGGGYTF.

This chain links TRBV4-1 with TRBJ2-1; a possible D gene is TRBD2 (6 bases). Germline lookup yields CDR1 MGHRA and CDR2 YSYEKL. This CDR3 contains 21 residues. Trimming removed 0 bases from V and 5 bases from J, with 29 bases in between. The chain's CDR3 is CASSQDSGDSRLRAPHNEQFF. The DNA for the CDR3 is TGCGCCAGCAGCCAAGATTCTGGGGACTCTAGGTTGCGGGCACCTCACAATGAGCAGTTCTTC.

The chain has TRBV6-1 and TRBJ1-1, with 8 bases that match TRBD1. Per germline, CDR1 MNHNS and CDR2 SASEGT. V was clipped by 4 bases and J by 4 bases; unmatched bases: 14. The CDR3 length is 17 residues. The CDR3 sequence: CASSAGQGQGGSTEAFF. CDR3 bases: TGTGCCAGCAGTGCCGGACAGGGTCAAGGTGGGAGCACTGAAGCTTTCTTT.

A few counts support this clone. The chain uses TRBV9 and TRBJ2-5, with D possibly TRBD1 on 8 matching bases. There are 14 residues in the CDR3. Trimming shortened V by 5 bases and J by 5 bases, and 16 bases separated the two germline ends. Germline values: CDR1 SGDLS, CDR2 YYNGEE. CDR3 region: CASRDDRGGETQYF. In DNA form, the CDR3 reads TGTGCCAGCAGGGACGACAGGGGAGGGGAGACCCAGTACTTC.

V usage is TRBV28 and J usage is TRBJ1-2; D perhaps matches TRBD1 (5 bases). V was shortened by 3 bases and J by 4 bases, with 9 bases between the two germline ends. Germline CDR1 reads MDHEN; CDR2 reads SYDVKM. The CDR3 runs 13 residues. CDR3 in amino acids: CASSFVGGYGYTF. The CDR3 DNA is TGTGCCAGCAGTTTTGTGGGGGGCTATGGCTACACCTTC.

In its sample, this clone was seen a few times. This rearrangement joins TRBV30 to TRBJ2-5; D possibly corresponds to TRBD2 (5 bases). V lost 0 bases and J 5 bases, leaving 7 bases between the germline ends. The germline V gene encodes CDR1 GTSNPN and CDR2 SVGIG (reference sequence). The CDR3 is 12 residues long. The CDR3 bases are TGTGCCTGGAGTGTACTAGGGGAGACCCAGTACTTC. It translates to CAWSVLGETQYF.

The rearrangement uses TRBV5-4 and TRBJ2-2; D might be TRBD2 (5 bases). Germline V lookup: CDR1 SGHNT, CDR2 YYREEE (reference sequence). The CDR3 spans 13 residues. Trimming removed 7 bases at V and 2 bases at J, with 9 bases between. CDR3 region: CASEGYNTGELFF. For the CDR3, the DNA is TGTGCCAGCGAGGGCTATAACACCGGGGAGCTGTTTTTT. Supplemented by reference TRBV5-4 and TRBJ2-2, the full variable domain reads ETGVTQSPTHLIKTRGQQVTLRCSSQSGHNTVSWYQQALGQGPQFIFQYYREEENGRGNFPPRFSGLQFPNYSSELNVNALELDDSALYLCASEGYNTGELFFGEGSRLTVL.

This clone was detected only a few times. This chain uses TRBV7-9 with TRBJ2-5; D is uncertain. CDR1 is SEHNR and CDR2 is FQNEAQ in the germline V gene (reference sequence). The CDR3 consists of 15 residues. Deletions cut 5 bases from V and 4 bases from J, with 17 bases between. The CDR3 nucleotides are TGTGCCAGCAGCCTATTAGATCGGGTTGGAGAGACCCAGTACTTC. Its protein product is CASSLLDRVGETQYF.

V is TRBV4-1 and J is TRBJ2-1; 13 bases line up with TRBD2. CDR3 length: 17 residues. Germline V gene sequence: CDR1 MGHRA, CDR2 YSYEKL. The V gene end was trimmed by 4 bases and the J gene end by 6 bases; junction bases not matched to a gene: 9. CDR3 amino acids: CASSPTPLAGGPNEQFF. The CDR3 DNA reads TGCGCCAGCAGCCCAACTCCACTAGCGGGAGGGCCCAATGAGCAGTTCTTC.